The sequence of this T cell receptor (beta chain) was determined in a study of brain T cells in children with intractable seizures. Study results and limitations: Only CDR3 sequence similarity suggested viral specificity, without known HCMV serostatus.

Surgery cases with the highest brain T cell transcript signatures were chosen for sequencing. Patients received at least one anti-epileptic drug before surgery. This CDR3 contains 18 residues. Unmatched junction bases numbered 17, after V lost 5 bases and J lost 6 bases. Germline V gene lookup returns CDR1 SEHNR and CDR2 FQNEAQ (reference sequence). Generated by immunoSEQ multiplex PCR, the TCRdb table keeps only in-frame clones and is missing some. The sample contains roughly 110,000 clones, 94% of which appear only once. In the case of this clone: Antigen unknown.

The receptor was derived from a boy in the first two years of life with hemimegalencephaly and intractable seizures. The source was peripheral blood, collected at surgery. V usage is TRBV7-9 and J usage is TRBJ2-2, with 8 bases that match TRBD2. The CDR3 spells CASSRPPGGIRRPGELFF. The CDR3, as DNA: TGTGCCAGCAGCCGACCACCGGGAGGGATTCGTCGCCCCGGGGAGCTGTTTTTT.